A single sample is the source of the 29 T cell receptor beta chains below, sequenced in a study of spatial heterogeneity in lung cancer. TCRdb reprocessed the 5' RACE reads with MiXCR, giving one entry per CDR3 protein. Here the sample spans 20,000 to 25,000 distinct CDR3 sequences, roughly 6.9% being singletons. Time point noted: sample taken at primary tumor resection. Whole RNA obtained from tumor, nontumor lung or frozen PBMC underwent sequencing without sorting. Sequences were derived from PBMCs, sampled at surgery. These TCRs come from a male donor with early-stage non-small cell lung cancer.

The chain couples TRBV6-1 to TRBJ1-5, with D unclear. The CDR3 totals 15 residues. The V gene lost 4 bases and the J gene lost 0 bases, with 10 bases spanning the gap. Per germline, CDR1 MNHNS and CDR2 SASEGT. As DNA, the CDR3 is TGTGCCAGCAGTGCAAGCTTGGGTAGCAATCAGCCCCAGCATTTT. Its translation is CASSASLGSNQPQHF.

There are many counts of this clonotype. The V and J genes are TRBV9 and TRBJ2-5, with 13 bases matching TRBD2. The CDR3 covers 17 residues. Germline trimming cut 4 bases from V and 5 bases from J; bases unmatched to any gene: 11. Germline values: CDR1 SGDLS, CDR2 YYNGEE. The CDR3 DNA reads TGTGCCAGCAGCCCCCTCCCACTAGCGGGGGGGACGGAGACCCAGTACTTC. Its protein is CASSPLPLAGGTETQYF.

This clonotype has at least ten counts. The chain couples TRBV20-1 to TRBJ2-7; D uncertain. Trimming took off 4 bases at V and 2 bases at J, with 15 bases between the two ends. Germline lookup yields CDR1 DFQATT and CDR2 SNEGSKA (reference sequence). This CDR3 is built from 14 residues. The CDR3 DNA reads TGCAGTGCTATCAACCCGATAGACCCCTACGAGCAGTACTTC. Its translation: CSAINPIDPYEQYF.

The chain uses TRBV5-8 and TRBJ1-1; D is possibly TRBD1 (5 bases). Trimming stripped 3 bases from V and 5 bases from J, with 11 bases between. The length of the CDR3 is 13 residues. Per germline, CDR1 SGHTS and CDR2 YDEGEE. The chain's CDR3 is CASSWGLTTEAFF. DNA for the CDR3: TGTGCCAGCAGCTGGGGACTGACAACTGAAGCTTTCTTT.

The chain couples TRBV20-1 to TRBJ1-4, with D hard to call. CDR1 is DFQATT, CDR2 SNEGSKA, per germline (reference sequence). V was clipped by 3 bases and J by 8 bases, with 13 bases between them. The CDR3 runs to 13 residues. CDR3 coding DNA: TGCAGTGCTAGTTATCCCCTACAAGAAAAACTGTTTTTT. It encodes CSASYPLQEKLFF.

This clonotype appeared many times. The chain is built from TRBV7-2 and TRBJ1-4; D remains ambiguous. The germline V and J ends were trimmed by 2 bases and 8 bases, with 12 bases remaining between them. The CDR3 length is 14 residues. The V gene's germline CDR1 is SGHTA and CDR2 FQGNSA. In nucleotides, the CDR3 is TGTGCCAGCAGCTTAAGAGGGCCCGAAGAAAAACTGTTTTTT. Its protein product is CASSLRGPEEKLFF.

This clonotype was picked up many times. This chain uses TRBV28 with TRBJ1-3; D call uncertain. This CDR3 is built from 12 residues. V was cut by 6 bases and J by 4 bases, with 7 bases left in between. In germline, CDR1 is MDHEN, CDR2 SYDVKM. CDR3 DNA: TGTGCCAGCAGGGGAGGGGGAAACACCATATATTTT. Encoded protein: CASRGGGNTIYF.

J is TRBJ2-1 and V is TRBV7-2; TRBD2 aligns across 8 bases. CDR1 is SGHTA, CDR2 FQGNSA, per germline. CDR3 length equals 14 residues. Trimming removed 0 bases from V and 8 bases from J; junction bases left unmatched: 3. In DNA form, the CDR3 reads TGTGCCAGCAGCTTAGCACTAGCGGTGCATGAGCAGTTCTTC. Encoded protein: CASSLALAVHEQFF.

This clonotype was counted at least ten times. The J gene is TRBJ1-2, the V gene TRBV12-3 or TRBV12-4; no reliable D call. This CDR3 is built from 13 residues. V was pared by 2 bases and J by 5 bases, with 9 bases between. The DNA for the CDR3 is TGTGCCAGCAGTTTAAAGCCCGCTTATGGCTACACCTTC. This translates into CASSLKPAYGYTF.

The sample holds many counts of this clonotype. The rearrangement joins TRBV5-1 to TRBJ2-3; D may match TRBD1 or TRBD2 (5 bases each). The CDR3 covers 15 residues. V lost 3 bases, J lost 3 bases, and 14 bases lay in between. Germline lookup yields CDR1 SGHRS and CDR2 YFSETQ. The CDR3 sequence: CASSSLGRATDTQYF. In DNA, the CDR3 is TGCGCCAGCAGCTCACTGGGACGTGCTACAGATACGCAGTATTTT.

In this sample, this clonotype turned up many times. The V gene is TRBV7-3, the J gene TRBJ2-1; 10 positions match TRBD2. The germline V gene has CDR1 SGHTA and CDR2 FQGTGA. The V segment lost 2 bases and the J segment 4 bases; nucleotides outside the gene matches: 8. CDR3 size: 17 residues. The CDR3: CASSLEASGSSYNEQFF. CDR3 DNA: TGTGCCAGCAGCTTAGAGGCTAGCGGGAGTTCGTACAATGAGCAGTTCTTC. The whole variable domain, filled in from reference TRBV7-3 and TRBJ2-1, reads GAGVSQTPSNKVTEKGKYVELRCDPISGHTALYWYRQSLGQGPEFLIYFQGTGAADDSGLPNDRFFAVRPEGSVSTLKIQRTERGDSAVYLCASSLEASGSSYNEQFFGPGTRLTVL.

This clonotype was found many times. The chain couples TRBV28 to TRBJ2-4, with a possible D match to TRBD2 (5 bases). There are 12 residues in the CDR3. The germline V and J ends were trimmed by 2 bases and 12 bases, with 11 bases remaining between them. In germline, CDR1 is MDHEN, CDR2 SYDVKM. CDR3 residues: CASSLLVGAQYF. CDR3 DNA: TGTGCCAGCAGTTTACTTGTGGGAGCTCAGTACTTC.

V is TRBV28 and J is TRBJ2-3, with a possible D match to TRBD1 (5 bases). Trimming shortened V by 5 bases and J by 2 bases, and 8 bases separated the two germline ends. The CDR3 extends over 13 amino acids. Germline CDR1 is MDHEN and CDR2 is SYDVKM. The CDR3 reads CASSRQITDTQYF. The CDR3 DNA follows: TGTGCCAGCAGTCGACAGATCACAGATACGCAGTATTTT.

At least ten counts were recorded for this clonotype. The chain couples TRBV7-2 to TRBJ2-3; TRBD2 matches at 10 bases. CDR1 and CDR2 from the germline V gene are SGHTA and FQGNSA. J was trimmed by 5 bases and V by 1 base; bases with no gene match: 15. The CDR3 is 19 amino acids. CDR3 region: CASSLGFGVAGGLVDTQYF. In DNA form, the CDR3 reads TGTGCCAGCAGCTTAGGGTTTGGGGTAGCGGGAGGATTGGTAGATACGCAGTATTTT.

This chain links TRBV11-2 with TRBJ1-2; 7 positions agree with TRBD1. The CDR3 contains 14 residues. The trim removed 5 bases at V and 2 bases at J, leaving 5 bases unmatched. CDR1 SGHAT and CDR2 FQNNGV come from the germline V gene. The CDR3 spells CASSRTGQNYGYTF. CDR3 sequence (DNA): TGTGCCAGCAGCCGCACGGGACAGAACTATGGCTACACCTTC.

This clonotype has at least ten counts. The V and J genes are TRBV5-4 and TRBJ2-5; maybe TRBD2 (6 bases). This CDR3 spans 15 amino acids. CDR1 and CDR2 (germline): SGHNT, YYREEE (reference sequence). V was shortened by 0 bases and J by 5 bases, with 14 bases between the two germline ends. CDR3 sequence: CASSLGDSRAETQYF. DNA of the CDR3: TGTGCCAGCAGCTTGGGGGACTCAAGAGCGGAGACCCAGTACTTC.

CDR3 coding DNA: TGTGCCACCAGTGAATCTGACAGACCCTACGAGCAGTACTTC. Amino acid sequence: CATSESDRPYEQYF. V gene TRBV24-1 combines with J gene TRBJ2-7; tentatively, D is TRBD1 (5 bases). The CDR3 loop spans 14 amino acids. Per germline, CDR1 KGHDR and CDR2 SFDVKD. Trimming took off 4 bases at V and 2 bases at J, with 11 bases between the two ends.

There are many counts of this clonotype. J is TRBJ2-5 and V is TRBV5-1, with a possible D match to TRBD2 (5 bases). The germline V gene encodes CDR1 SGHRS and CDR2 YFSETQ. This CDR3 has 14 residues. The V end was cut by 2 bases, the J end by 5 bases, with 13 bases between. Here the CDR3 reads CASSLGGGGETQYF. Written as DNA, the CDR3 is TGCGCCAGCAGCTTAGGAGGAGGCGGGGAGACCCAGTACTTC.

In this sample, this clonotype turned up many times. This CDR3 is CASSLTGTWSSYNSPLHF. The CDR3, as DNA: TGTGCCAGCAGTTTAACCGGGACATGGAGCTCCTATAATTCACCCCTCCACTTT. The chain is built from TRBV12-3 or TRBV12-4 and TRBJ1-6; weak D call: TRBD1 (6 bases). This CDR3 spans 18 amino acids. Deletions cut 2 bases from V and 0 bases from J, with 14 bases between.

This clonotype appeared many times. The V and J genes are TRBV28 and TRBJ2-1; 7 bases fit TRBD1. Germline assignment: CDR1 MDHEN and CDR2 SYDVKM. The CDR3 has 14 amino acids. The J segment lost 15 bases and the V segment lost 5 bases, leaving 16 bases of the junction unmatched. Here the CDR3 reads CASSNLMLGQVPFF. The CDR3 nucleotides are TGTGCCAGCAGTAATCTTATGCTAGGACAGGTTCCGTTCTTC. The variable domain in full, with the rest retrieved from reference TRBV28 and TRBJ2-1, is DVKVTQSSRYLVKRTGEKVFLECVQDMDHENMFWYRQDPGLGLRLIYFSYDVKMKEKGDIPEGYSVSREKKERFSLILESASTNQTSMYLCASSNLMLGQVPFFGPGTRLTVL.

This clonotype came up many times. The chain employs TRBV24-1 and TRBJ2-5; no firm D call. The CDR3 is 15 residues long. Germline CDR1 is KGHDR and CDR2 is SFDVKD. Trimming left V 0 bases short and J 0 bases short, with 7 bases between. The chain's CDR3 is CATSDLQRNQETQYF. CDR3 in DNA: TGTGCCACCAGTGATTTGCAACGGAACCAAGAGACCCAGTACTTC.

DNA for the CDR3: TGCAGTGCTAGAACCGGGACAGGGACAGATACGCAGTATTTT. The encoded protein is CSARTGTGTDTQYF. The genes are TRBV20-1 and TRBJ2-3, with 9 positions matching TRBD1. CDR1 DFQATT and CDR2 SNEGSKA come from the germline V gene (reference sequence). Trimming removed 2 bases from V and 3 bases from J; junction bases left unmatched: 3. The CDR3 runs 14 residues.

There are many counts of this clonotype. The V gene is TRBV20-1, the J gene TRBJ1-1; D remains unclear. The CDR3 extends over 14 amino acids. V shed 6 bases and J shed 2 bases, with 16 bases lying between them. Germline V lookup: CDR1 DFQATT, CDR2 SNEGSKA (reference sequence). The CDR3 region is CSARGRQINTEAFF. The DNA of the CDR3 is TGCAGTGCACGCGGGCGGCAAATAAACACTGAAGCTTTCTTT.

The chain has TRBV28 and TRBJ2-1, with D perhaps matching TRBD2 (5 bases). Germline V gene data show CDR1 as MDHEN and CDR2 as SYDVKM. The CDR3 covers 14 residues. The germline V and J ends were trimmed by 6 bases and 7 bases, with 16 bases remaining between them. For the CDR3, the DNA is TGTGCCAGCAGCGAGGGAACGTTTATGAATGAGCAGTTCTTC. Translating it yields CASSEGTFMNEQFF.

This chain joins TRBV5-1 and TRBJ2-3, with 7 bases lining up with TRBD1. V shed 4 bases and J 2 bases; nucleotides not matched to a gene: 4. Germline CDR1 and CDR2: SGHRS and YFSETQ. The length of the CDR3 is 14 residues. The CDR3 sequence: CASSVGQNTDTQYF. The CDR3 nucleotides are TGCGCCAGCAGCGTGGGACAGAACACAGATACGCAGTATTTT.

This clonotype was counted only a few times. The chain carries TRBV23-1 and TRBJ2-5; D gene uncertain. TRBV23-1 is treated as an ORF (open reading frame) with a function not yet certain. This CDR3 has 15 residues. Deletions cut 0 bases from V and 2 bases from J, with 10 bases between. Here the CDR3 reads CASSQSGHLQETQYF. As DNA, the CDR3 is TGCGCCAGCAGTCAATCGGGCCATCTACAAGAGACCCAGTACTTC.

This clonotype was counted only a few times. The rearrangement uses TRBV28 and TRBJ2-5, with a possible D match to TRBD1 (6 bases). Trimming shortened V by 5 bases and J by 2 bases, and 12 bases separated the two germline ends. The length of the CDR3 is 14 residues. The germline V gene has CDR1 MDHEN and CDR2 SYDVKM. The CDR3 reads CASSPWTEQETQYF. The CDR3 coding sequence is TGTGCCAGCAGTCCGTGGACAGAACAAGAGACCCAGTACTTC.

This clonotype was seen ten or more times. The rearrangement joins TRBV20-1 to TRBJ1-6, with D possibly being TRBD1 (5 bases). Germline CDR1 DFQATT, CDR2 SNEGSKA (reference sequence). The CDR3 has 13 residues. V was clipped by 0 bases and J by 6 bases, with 6 bases between them. CDR3 nucleotides: TGCAGTGCTAGAGAGGGGGTTAATTCACCCCTCCACTTT. Translation: CSAREGVNSPLHF.

This chain connects TRBV24-1 to TRBJ2-5, with D unclear. With 7 bases removed from V and 1 base from J, the gap between germline ends came to 9 bases. Per germline, CDR1 KGHDR and CDR2 SFDVKD. The CDR3 loop spans 13 amino acids. The DNA of the CDR3 is TGTGCCACCAGGACCTCAGCCCAAGAGACCCAGTACTTC. Translating it yields CATRTSAQETQYF.